The T cell receptor beta chain described here comes from a study of cytomegalovirus exposure and HLA in healthy donors. Primers: 60 Vbeta forward and 13 Jbeta reverse. Profiled with immunoSEQ multiplex PCR; TCRdb holds only in-frame clones, not every one. The profile shows some 96,000 clones, 60% to 80% of them singletons. This CDR3 has 15 residues. J gave up 2 bases and V 0 bases, and 3 bases lay outside the gene matches. Germline assignment: CDR1 SGHRS and CDR2 YFSETQ. The TCR sequence derives from a man in his sixties in good health and CMV-seronegative. Sequenced material: PBMCs. The chain joins TRBV5-1 to TRBJ2-7; 9 bases are shared with TRBD1. This chain's CDR3 is CASSLGDRDAYEQYF. The DNA of the CDR3 is TGCGCCAGCAGCTTGGGGGACAGGGATGCCTACGAGCAGTACTTC.